One and the same sample provided the 3 T cell receptor beta chains below, sequenced in a study of blood T cell repertoires in COVID-19. Assay used: immunoSEQ multiplex PCR; TCRdb lists only in-frame clones, some missing. The data show nearly 80,000 clones, about four fifths seen once. The material sequenced was peripheral blood. These receptors were obtained from a woman aged 70 to 79 with acute or convalescent COVID-19.

The J gene is TRBJ1-2, the V gene TRBV24-1; 9 bases align to TRBD1. The CDR3 has 15 residues. The V gene end was trimmed by 3 bases and the J gene end by 9 bases; junction bases not matched to a gene: 10. Looked up from germline, CDR1 is KGHDR and CDR2 is SFDVKD. The CDR3 DNA follows: TGTGCCACCAGTGATCCGACAGGGGGAGTGTATCGCTACACCTTC. It encodes CATSDPTGGVYRYTF.

The gene calls are TRBV6-1 and TRBJ2-6, with D possibly TRBD1 on 6 matching bases. V lost 4 bases and J 1 base, leaving 14 bases between the germline ends. CDR1 is MNHNS and CDR2 is SASEGT in the germline V gene. The CDR3 is made up of 17 amino acids. The CDR3 DNA reads TGTGCCAGCAGTGGGCGCTTCGGACAGTCTGGGGCCAACGTCCTGACTTTC. The encoded protein is CASSGRFGQSGANVLTF.

The chain has TRBV20-1 and TRBJ1-1; D gene uncertain. The CDR3 is 11 amino acids. V gave up 3 bases and J gave up 0 bases, with 2 bases separating them. Germline values: CDR1 DFQATT, CDR2 SNEGSKA (reference sequence). In DNA form, the CDR3 reads TGCAGTGCTAGCTTGAACACTGAAGCTTTCTTT. This encodes CSASLNTEAFF.